What follows are 2 T cell receptor beta chains derived from one specimen sequenced in a study of T cells in Graves' hyperthyroidism and ophthalmopathy. The CDR3 regions of TCR beta were amplified from RNA transcripts. A set of HTBI primers served as the primers for a first-round RT-PCR of the TCR CDR3. Via MiXCR, TCRdb re-called the multiplex PCR reads, giving one row per CDR3 protein. Of about 570,000 distinct CDR3 sequences listed, roughly 50% are singletons. Sequencing was performed on peripheral blood or thyroid tissue (not recorded which). All receptors derive from an adult woman with Graves' disease, either hyperthyroidism or ophthalmopathy (not recorded which).

The chain couples TRBV19 to TRBJ1-5, with 9 bases that match TRBD1. Per the germline V gene, CDR1 is LNHDA and CDR2 is SQIVND (reference sequence). There are 20 residues in the CDR3. Trimming removed 6 bases from V and 0 bases from J; junction bases left unmatched: 18. CDR3 region: CASSRRTGVTVGDSNQPQHF. The CDR3 nucleotides are TGTGCCAGTAGCCGCCGGACAGGGGTTACGGTGGGAGATAGCAATCAGCCCCAGCATTTT.

The J gene is TRBJ1-1, the V gene TRBV20-1; D is possibly TRBD1 (5 bases). V lost 6 bases and J lost 1, with 12 bases in between. This CDR3 is built from 13 residues. Germline CDR1 and CDR2: DFQATT and SNEGSKA (reference sequence). The DNA for the CDR3 is TGCAGTGCGAACAGGAATAGGAACACTGAAGCTTTCTTT. This translates into CSANRNRNTEAFF.